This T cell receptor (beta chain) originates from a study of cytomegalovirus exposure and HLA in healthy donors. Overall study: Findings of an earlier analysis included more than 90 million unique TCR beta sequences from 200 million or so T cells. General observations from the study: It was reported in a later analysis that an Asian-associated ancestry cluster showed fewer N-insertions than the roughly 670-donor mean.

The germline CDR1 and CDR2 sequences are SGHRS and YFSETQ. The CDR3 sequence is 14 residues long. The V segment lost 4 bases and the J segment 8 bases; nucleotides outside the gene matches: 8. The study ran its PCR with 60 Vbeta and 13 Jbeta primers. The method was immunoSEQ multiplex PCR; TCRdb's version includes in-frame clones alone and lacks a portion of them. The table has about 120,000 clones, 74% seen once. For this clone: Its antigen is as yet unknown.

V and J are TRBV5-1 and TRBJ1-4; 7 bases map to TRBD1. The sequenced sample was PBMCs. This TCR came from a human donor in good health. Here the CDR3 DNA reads TGCGCCAGCAGCAAAGGGGGCCTAGAGGAAAAACTGTTTTTT. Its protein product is CASSKGGLEEKLFF.